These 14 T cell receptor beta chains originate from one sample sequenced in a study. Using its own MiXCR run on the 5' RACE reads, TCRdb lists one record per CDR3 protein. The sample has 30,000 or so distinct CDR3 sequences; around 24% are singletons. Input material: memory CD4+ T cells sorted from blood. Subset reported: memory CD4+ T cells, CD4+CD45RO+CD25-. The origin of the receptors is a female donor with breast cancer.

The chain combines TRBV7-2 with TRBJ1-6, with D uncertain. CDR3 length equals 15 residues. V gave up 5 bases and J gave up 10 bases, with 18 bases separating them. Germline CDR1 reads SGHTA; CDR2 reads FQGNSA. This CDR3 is CASSLSSQLRSPLHF. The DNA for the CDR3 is TGTGCCAGCAGCCTGTCGAGTCAACTAAGGTCACCCCTCCACTTT.

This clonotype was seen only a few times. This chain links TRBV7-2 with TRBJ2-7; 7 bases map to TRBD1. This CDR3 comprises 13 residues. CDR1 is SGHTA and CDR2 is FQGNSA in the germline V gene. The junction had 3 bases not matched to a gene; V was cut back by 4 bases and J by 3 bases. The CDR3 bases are TGTGCCAGCAGCTGGGGGACAGACTACGAGCAGTACTTC. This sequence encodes CASSWGTDYEQYF.

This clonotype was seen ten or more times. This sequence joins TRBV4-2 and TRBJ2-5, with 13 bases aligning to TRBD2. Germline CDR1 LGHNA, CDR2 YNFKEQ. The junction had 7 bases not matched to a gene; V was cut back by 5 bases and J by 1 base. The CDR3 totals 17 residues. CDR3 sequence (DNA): TGTGCCAGCAGCGGGGGACTAGCGGGATCGTCCCAAGAGACCCAGTACTTC. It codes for CASSGGLAGSSQETQYF.

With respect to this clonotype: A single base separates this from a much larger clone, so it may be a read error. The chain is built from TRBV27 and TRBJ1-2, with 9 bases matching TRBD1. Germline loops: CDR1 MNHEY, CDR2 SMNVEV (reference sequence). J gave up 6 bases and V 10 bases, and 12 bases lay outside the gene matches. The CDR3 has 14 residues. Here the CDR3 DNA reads TGTGCCAACACCGGACAGGGGACGCAGGATGGCTACACCTTC. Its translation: CANTGQGTQDGYTF.

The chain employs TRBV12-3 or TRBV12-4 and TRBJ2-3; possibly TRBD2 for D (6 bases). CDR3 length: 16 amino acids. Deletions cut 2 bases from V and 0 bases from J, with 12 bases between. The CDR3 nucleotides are TGTGCCAGCAGTTTATTGGGGGGTCTAAGCACAGATACGCAGTATTTT. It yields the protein CASSLLGGLSTDTQYF.

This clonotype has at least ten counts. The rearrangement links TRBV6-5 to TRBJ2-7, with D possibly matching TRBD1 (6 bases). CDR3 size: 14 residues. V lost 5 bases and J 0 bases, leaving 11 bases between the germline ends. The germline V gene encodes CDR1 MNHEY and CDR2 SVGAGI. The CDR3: CASSRQGGSYEQYF. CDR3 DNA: TGTGCCAGCAGTCGCCAAGGGGGCTCCTACGAGCAGTACTTC.

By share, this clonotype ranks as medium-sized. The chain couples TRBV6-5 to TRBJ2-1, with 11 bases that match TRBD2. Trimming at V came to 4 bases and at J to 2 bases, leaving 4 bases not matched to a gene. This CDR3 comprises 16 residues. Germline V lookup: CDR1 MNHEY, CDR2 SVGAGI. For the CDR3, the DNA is TGTGCCAGCAGTTGGGGGACTAGCGGCACCTACAATGAGCAGTTCTTC. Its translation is CASSWGTSGTYNEQFF.

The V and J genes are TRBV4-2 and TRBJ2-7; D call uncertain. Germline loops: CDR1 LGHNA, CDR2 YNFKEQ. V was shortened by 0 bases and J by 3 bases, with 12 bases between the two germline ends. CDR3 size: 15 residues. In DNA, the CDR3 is TGTGCCAGCAGCCAAGAGAGGTTCTCGATCTACGAGCAGTACTTC. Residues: CASSQERFSIYEQYF.

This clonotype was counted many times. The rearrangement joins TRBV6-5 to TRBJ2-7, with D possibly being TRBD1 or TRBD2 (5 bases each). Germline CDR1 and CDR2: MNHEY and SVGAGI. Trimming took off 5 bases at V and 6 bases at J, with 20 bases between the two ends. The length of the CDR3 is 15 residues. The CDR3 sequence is CASSDGTAHPGEQYF. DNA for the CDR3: TGTGCCAGCAGTGACGGGACGGCTCACCCCGGCGAGCAGTACTTC.

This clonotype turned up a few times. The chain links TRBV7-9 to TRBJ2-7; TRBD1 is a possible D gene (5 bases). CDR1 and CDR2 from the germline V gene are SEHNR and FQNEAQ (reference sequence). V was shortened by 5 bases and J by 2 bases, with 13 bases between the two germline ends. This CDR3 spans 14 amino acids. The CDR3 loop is CASSQGDTPYEQYF. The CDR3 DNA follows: TGTGCCAGCAGCCAAGGGGATACCCCCTACGAGCAGTACTTC. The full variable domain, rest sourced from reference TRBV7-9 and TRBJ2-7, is DTGVSQNPRHKITKRGQNVTFRCDPISEHNRLYWYRQTLGQGPEFLTYFQNEAQLEKSRLLSDRFSAERPKGSFSTLEIQRTEQGDSAMYLCASSQGDTPYEQYFGPGTRLTVT.

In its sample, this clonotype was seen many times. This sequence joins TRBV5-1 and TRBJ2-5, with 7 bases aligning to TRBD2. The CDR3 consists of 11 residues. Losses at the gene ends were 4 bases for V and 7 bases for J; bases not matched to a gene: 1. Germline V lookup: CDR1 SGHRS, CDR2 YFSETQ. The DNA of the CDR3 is TGCGCCAGCAGCCCGGGAGGGACCCAGTACTTC. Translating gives CASSPGGTQYF.

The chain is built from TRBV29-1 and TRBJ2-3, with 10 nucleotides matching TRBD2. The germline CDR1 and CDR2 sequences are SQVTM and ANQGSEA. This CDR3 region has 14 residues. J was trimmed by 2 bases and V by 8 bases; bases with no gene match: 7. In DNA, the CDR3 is TGCAGCTCTCTACTAGCGGGATTCACAGATACGCAGTATTTT. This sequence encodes CSSLLAGFTDTQYF.

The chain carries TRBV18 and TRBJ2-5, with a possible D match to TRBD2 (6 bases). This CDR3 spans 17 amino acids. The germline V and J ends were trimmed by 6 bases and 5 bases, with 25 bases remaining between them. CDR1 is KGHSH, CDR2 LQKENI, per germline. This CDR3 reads CASSYSIAAPYGETQYF. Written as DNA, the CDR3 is TGTGCCAGCTCTTACTCGATAGCGGCTCCTTACGGGGAGACCCAGTACTTC.

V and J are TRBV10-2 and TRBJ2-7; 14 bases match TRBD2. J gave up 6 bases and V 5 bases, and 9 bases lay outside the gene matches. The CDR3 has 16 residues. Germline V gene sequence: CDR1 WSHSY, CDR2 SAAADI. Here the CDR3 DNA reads TGCGCCAGCAGTTCCTCCGGGACTAGCGGGAGTGGCGAGCAGTACTTC. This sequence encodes CASSSSGTSGSGEQYF.